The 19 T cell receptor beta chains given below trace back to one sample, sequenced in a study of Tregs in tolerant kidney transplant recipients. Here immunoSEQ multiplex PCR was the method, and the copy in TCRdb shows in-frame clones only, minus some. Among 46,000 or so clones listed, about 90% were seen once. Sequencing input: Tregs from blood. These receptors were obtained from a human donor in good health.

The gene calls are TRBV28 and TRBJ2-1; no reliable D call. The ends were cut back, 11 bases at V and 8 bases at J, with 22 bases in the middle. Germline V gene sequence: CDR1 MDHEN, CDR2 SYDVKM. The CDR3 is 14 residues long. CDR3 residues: CALGELHGVHEQFF. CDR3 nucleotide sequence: TGTGCCCTTGGGGAACTCCACGGCGTACATGAGCAGTTCTTC. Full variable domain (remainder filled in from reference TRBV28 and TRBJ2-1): DVKVTQSSRYLVKRTGEKVFLECVQDMDHENMFWYRQDPGLGLRLIYFSYDVKMKEKGDIPEGYSVSREKKERFSLILESASTNQTSMYLCALGELHGVHEQFFGPGTRLTVL.

CDR3 protein: CASSLAGSYEQYF. CDR3 coding DNA: TGCGCCAGCAGCTTGGCCGGCTCCTACGAGCAGTACTTC. The J gene is TRBJ2-7, the V gene TRBV5-1; D is uncertain. The CDR3 extends over 13 amino acids. Germline CDR1 and CDR2: SGHRS and YFSETQ. The V end was cut by 0 bases, the J end by 0 bases, with 4 bases between.

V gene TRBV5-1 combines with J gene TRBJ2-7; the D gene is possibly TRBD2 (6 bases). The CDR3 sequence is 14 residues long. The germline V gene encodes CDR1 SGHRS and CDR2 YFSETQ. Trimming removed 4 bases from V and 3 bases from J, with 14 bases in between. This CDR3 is CASSRMRGSYEQYF. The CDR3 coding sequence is TGCGCCAGCAGCCGGATGCGGGGTAGCTACGAGCAGTACTTC.

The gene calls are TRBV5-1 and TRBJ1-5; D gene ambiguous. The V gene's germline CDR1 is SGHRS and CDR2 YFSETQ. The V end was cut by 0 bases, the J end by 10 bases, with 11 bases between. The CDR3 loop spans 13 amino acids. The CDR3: CASSLVGRGPQHF. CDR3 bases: TGCGCCAGCAGCTTGGTCGGTCGGGGACCCCAGCATTTT.

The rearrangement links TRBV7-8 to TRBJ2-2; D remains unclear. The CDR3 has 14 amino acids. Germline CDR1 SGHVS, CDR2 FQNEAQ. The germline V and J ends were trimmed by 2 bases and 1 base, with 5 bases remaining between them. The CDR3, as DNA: TGTGCCAGCAGCTTACGGCAGAACACCGGGGAGCTGTTTTTT. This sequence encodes CASSLRQNTGELFF.

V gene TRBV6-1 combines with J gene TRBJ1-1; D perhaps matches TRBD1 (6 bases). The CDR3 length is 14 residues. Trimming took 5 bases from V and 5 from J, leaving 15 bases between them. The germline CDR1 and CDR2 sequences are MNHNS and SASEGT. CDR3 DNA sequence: TGTGCCAGCAGTTTGGACAGTATAATGACTGAAGCTTTCTTT. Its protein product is CASSLDSIMTEAFF.

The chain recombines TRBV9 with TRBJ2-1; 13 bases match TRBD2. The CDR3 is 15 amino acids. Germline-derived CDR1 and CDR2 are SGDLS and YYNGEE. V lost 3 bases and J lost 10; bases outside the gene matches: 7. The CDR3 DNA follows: TGTGCCAGCAGCGGGACTAGCGGGAGCTGGTCCGAGCAGTTCTTC. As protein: CASSGTSGSWSEQFF.

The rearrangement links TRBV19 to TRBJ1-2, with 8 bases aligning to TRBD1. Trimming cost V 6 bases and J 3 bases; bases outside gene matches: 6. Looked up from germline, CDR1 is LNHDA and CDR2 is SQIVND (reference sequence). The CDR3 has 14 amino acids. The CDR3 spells CASRLTGGHYGYTF. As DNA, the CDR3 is TGTGCCAGTAGACTTACAGGGGGGCACTATGGCTACACCTTC.

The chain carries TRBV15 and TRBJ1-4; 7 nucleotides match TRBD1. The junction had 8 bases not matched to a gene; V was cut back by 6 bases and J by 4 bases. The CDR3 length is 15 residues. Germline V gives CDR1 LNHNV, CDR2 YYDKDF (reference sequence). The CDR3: CATRAWDSSNEKLFF. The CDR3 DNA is TGTGCCACCAGGGCCTGGGACAGCAGTAATGAAAAACTGTTTTTT. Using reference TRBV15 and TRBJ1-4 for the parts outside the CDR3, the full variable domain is DAMVIQNPRYQVTQFGKPVTLSCSQTLNHNVMYWYQQKSSQAPKLLFHYYDKDFNNEADTPDNFQSRRPNTSFCFLDIRSPGLGDTAMYLCATRAWDSSNEKLFFGSGTQLSVL.

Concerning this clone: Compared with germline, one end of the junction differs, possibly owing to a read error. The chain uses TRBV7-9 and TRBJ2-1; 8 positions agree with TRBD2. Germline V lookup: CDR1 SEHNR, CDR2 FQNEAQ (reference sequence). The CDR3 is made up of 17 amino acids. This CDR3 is CGSSLEPPGGPPNEQFF. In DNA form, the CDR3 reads TGTGGCAGCAGCTTAGAGCCCCCGGGAGGGCCTCCGAATGAGCAGTTCTTC.

The CDR3 nucleotides are TGTGCCAGCAGCCTAGGACAGATCGGCAATCAGCCCCAGCATTTT. Amino acids: CASSLGQIGNQPQHF. J is TRBJ1-5 and V is TRBV7-2, with D tentatively TRBD1 (6 bases). CDR1 SGHTA and CDR2 FQGNSA come from the germline V gene. The CDR3 is made up of 15 amino acids. Trimming stripped 5 bases from V and 2 bases from J, with 13 bases between.

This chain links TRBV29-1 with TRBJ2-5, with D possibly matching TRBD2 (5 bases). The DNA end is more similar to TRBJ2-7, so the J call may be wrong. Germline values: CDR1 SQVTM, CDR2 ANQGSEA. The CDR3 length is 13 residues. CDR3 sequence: CSVARVSSYEQYF. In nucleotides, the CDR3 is TGCAGCGTTGCGAGGGTTAGTTCCTACGAGCAGTACTTC.

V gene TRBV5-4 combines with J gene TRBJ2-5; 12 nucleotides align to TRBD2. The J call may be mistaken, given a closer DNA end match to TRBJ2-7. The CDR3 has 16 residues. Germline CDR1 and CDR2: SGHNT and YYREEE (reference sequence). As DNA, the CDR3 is TGTGCCAGCAGCTCAGGGACTAGCGGGTGGACCTACGAGCAGTACTTC. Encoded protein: CASSSGTSGWTYEQYF.

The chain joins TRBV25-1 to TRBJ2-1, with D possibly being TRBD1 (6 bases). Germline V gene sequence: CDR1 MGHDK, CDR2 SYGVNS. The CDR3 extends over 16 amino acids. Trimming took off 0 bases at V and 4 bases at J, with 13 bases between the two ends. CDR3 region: CASSEYGGAAYNEQFF. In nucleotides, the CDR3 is TGTGCCAGCAGTGAATATGGGGGCGCGGCTTACAATGAGCAGTTCTTC.

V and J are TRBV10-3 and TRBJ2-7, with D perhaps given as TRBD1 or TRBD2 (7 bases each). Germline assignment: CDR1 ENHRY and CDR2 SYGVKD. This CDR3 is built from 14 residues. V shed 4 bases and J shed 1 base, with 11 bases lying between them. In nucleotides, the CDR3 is TGTGCCATCAGTGCCCAGGGGGGGTCCTACGAGCAGTACTTC. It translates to CAISAQGGSYEQYF.

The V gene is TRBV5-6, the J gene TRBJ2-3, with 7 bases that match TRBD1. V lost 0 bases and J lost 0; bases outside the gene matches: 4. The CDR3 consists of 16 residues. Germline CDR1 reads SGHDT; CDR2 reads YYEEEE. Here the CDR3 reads CASSLVGTASTDTQYF. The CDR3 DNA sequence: TGTGCCAGCAGCTTGGTGGGGACAGCTAGCACAGATACGCAGTATTTT.

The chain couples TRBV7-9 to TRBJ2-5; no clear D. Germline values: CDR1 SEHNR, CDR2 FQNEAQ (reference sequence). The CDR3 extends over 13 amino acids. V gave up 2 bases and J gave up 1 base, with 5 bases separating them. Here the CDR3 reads CASSLKTQETQYF. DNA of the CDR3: TGTGCCAGCAGCTTAAAGACCCAAGAGACCCAGTACTTC.

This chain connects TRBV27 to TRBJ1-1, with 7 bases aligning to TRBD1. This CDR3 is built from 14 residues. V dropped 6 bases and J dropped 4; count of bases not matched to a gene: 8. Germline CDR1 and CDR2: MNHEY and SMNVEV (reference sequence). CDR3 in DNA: TGTGCCAGCAGACCCCTTCCAGGGGGCACTGAAGCTTTCTTT. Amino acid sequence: CASRPLPGGTEAFF.

The CDR3: CSGTNTDTQYF. CDR3 nucleotides: TGCAGCGGTACAAACACAGATACGCAGTATTTT. The chain has TRBV29-1 and TRBJ2-3, with D unresolved. Germline CDR1 and CDR2: SQVTM and ANQGSEA. V was clipped by 7 bases and J by 2 bases, with 7 bases between them. The CDR3 spans 11 residues.